This TCR beta chain was identified during a study of T cells in localized non-small cell lung cancer. The table came from immunoSEQ multiplex PCR; TCRdb's copy has only in-frame clones and leaves some out. The sample carries some 7,700 clones, about 92% recorded once. The CDR3 has 15 residues. Germline lookup yields CDR1 SGHVS and CDR2 FQNEAQ. Trimming removed 5 bases from V and 4 bases from J; junction bases left unmatched: 9. This sample comprised peripheral blood mononuclear cells, obtained before any cancer treatment. The source of this sequence is a male donor at least 60 years old with stage II lung adenocarcinoma. The chain employs TRBV7-8 and TRBJ2-7; 9 nucleotides agree with TRBD1. The CDR3 nucleotides are TGTGCCAGCAGCATGGGACAGGGTCAGGTTTACGAGCAGTACTTC. Its protein is CASSMGQGQVYEQYF.